The source of this T cell receptor (beta chain) is a study of blood T cell repertoires in COVID-19. This clone was detected only a few times. Sequenced by immunoSEQ multiplex PCR; TCRdb stores in-frame clones only, minus some. This table has about 160,000 clones, almost 85% appearing once. This TCR was sampled from a woman older than 75 with acute or convalescent COVID-19. The sample was peripheral blood.

The CDR3 spells CASSYFDEQFF. CDR3 in DNA: TGTGCCAGTAGCTACTTCGATGAGCAGTTCTTC. The chain uses TRBV19 and TRBJ2-1; D call uncertain. CDR3 length: 11 residues. The V end was cut by 6 bases, the J end by 8 bases, with 8 bases between. Germline CDR1 reads LNHDA; CDR2 reads SQIVND (reference sequence).